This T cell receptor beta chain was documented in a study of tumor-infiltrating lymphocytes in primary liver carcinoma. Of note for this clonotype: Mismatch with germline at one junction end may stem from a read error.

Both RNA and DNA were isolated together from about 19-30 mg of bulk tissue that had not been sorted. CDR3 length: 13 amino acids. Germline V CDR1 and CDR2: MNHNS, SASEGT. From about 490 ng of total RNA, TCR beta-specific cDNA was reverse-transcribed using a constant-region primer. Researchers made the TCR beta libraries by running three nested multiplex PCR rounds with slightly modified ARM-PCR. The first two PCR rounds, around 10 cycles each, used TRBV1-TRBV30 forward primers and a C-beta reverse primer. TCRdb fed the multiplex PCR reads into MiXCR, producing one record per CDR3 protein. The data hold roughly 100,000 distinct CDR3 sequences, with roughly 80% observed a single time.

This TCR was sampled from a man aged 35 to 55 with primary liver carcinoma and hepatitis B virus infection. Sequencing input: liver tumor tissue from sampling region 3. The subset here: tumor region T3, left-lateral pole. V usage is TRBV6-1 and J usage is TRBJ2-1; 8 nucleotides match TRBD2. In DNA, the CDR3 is TGTGCCAGTCGAATAGCGGGAATCTATGAACAGTTCTTC. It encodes CASRIAGIYEQFF.